The 29 T cell receptor beta chains given below trace back to one sample, sequenced in a study of T cell responses to AZD1222 COVID-19 vaccine. The table came from immunoSEQ multiplex PCR; TCRdb's copy has only in-frame clones and leaves some out. The table records approximately 170,000 clones, over 90% of them present only once. Sequencing was performed on peripheral blood, taken on day 0 of AZD1222 vaccination. These receptors were taken from an adult in good health.

The chain recombines TRBV7-9 with TRBJ1-1, with 8 nucleotides matching TRBD1. CDR1 is SEHNR and CDR2 is FQNEAQ in the germline V gene (reference sequence). The CDR3 consists of 15 residues. V shed 6 bases and J 0 bases; nucleotides not matched to a gene: 6. The CDR3 sequence is CASRPRTGLNTEAFF. In nucleotides, the CDR3 is TGTGCCAGCAGACCCCGGACAGGGTTGAACACTGAAGCTTTCTTT.

This clone has just a few counts. The chain is built from TRBV2 and TRBJ2-7, with TRBD2 identical over 11 bases. CDR1 and CDR2 (germline): SNHLY, FYNNEI. CDR3 length: 14 amino acids. V was clipped by 4 bases and J by 3 bases; unmatched bases: 2. CDR3 in amino acids: CASSGGTSGYEQYF. The DNA for the CDR3 is TGTGCCAGCAGTGGGGGGACTAGCGGCTACGAGCAGTACTTC.

This chain connects TRBV7-9 to TRBJ2-1; 9 bases are a match to TRBD2. The CDR3 totals 16 residues. CDR1 is SEHNR, CDR2 FQNEAQ, per germline (reference sequence). Trimming cost V 5 bases and J 0 bases; bases outside gene matches: 5. The CDR3 sequence: CASSALAGGSYNEQFF. The CDR3 DNA sequence: TGTGCCAGCAGCGCACTAGCGGGCGGCTCCTACAATGAGCAGTTCTTC.

The chain is built from TRBV9 and TRBJ2-1; TRBD2 matches 8 bases. The V gene's germline CDR1 is SGDLS and CDR2 YYNGEE. The CDR3 loop spans 16 amino acids. Trimming took 2 bases from V and 9 from J; bases not matched to a gene: 13. The CDR3 coding sequence is TGTGCCAGCAGCGTCTGGACTAGCTTCCCAAAGGGTGAGCAGTTCTTC. This sequence encodes CASSVWTSFPKGEQFF.

Notes on this clone: The sample has other DNA sequences that encode this CDR3 too. The J gene is TRBJ2-7, the V gene TRBV6-2 or TRBV6-3; D uncertain. The germline V and J ends were trimmed by 5 bases and 2 bases, with 4 bases remaining between them. The CDR3 contains 11 residues. Germline CDR1 reads MNHEY; CDR2 reads SVGEGT. The CDR3 DNA sequence: TGTGCCAGCAGTCGCACCTACGAGCAGTACTTC. Its protein product is CASSRTYEQYF.

V is TRBV5-1 and J is TRBJ2-7; tentatively, D is TRBD2 (5 bases). Trimming shortened V by 2 bases and J by 4 bases, and 16 bases separated the two germline ends. Germline assignment: CDR1 SGHRS and CDR2 YFSETQ. This CDR3 has 15 residues. CDR3 region: CASSFVEASGYEQYF. The CDR3 nucleotides read TGCGCCAGCAGCTTCGTTGAAGCAAGCGGTTACGAGCAGTACTTC. Filled out from reference TRBV5-1 and TRBJ2-7, the complete variable domain reads KAGVTQTPRYLIKTRGQQVTLSCSPISGHRSVSWYQQTPGQGLQFLFEYFSETQRNKGNFPGRFSGRQFSNSRSEMNVSTLELGDSALYLCASSFVEASGYEQYFGPGTRLTVT.

This clone has more than one count but fewer than ten. J is TRBJ1-4 and V is TRBV6-5; TRBD1 might be the D (5 bases). Germline V gives CDR1 MNHEY, CDR2 SVGAGI. The CDR3 totals 13 residues. The V gene lost 6 bases and the J gene lost 7 bases, with 12 bases spanning the gap. CDR3 coding DNA: TGTGCCAGCAGCCTACAGGTTCTTGAAAAACTGTTTTTT. This encodes CASSLQVLEKLFF.

This chain uses TRBV27 with TRBJ1-1; D not certain. The length of the CDR3 is 13 residues. Germline V gives CDR1 MNHEY, CDR2 SMNVEV (reference sequence). V lost 1 base and J 6 bases, leaving 9 bases between the germline ends. The CDR3 coding sequence is TGTGCCAGCAGTTTATTCGGGTCCCCTGAAGCTTTCTTT. Protein product: CASSLFGSPEAFF.

The rearrangement links TRBV30 to TRBJ1-1; D gene ambiguous. Per germline, CDR1 GTSNPN and CDR2 SVGIG (reference sequence). V lost 6 bases to trimming and J lost 1 base, with 12 bases between them. The CDR3 runs 13 residues. In DNA form, the CDR3 reads TGTGCCTGTAGCAGGCAGGCGAACACTGAAGCTTTCTTT. Its translation: CACSRQANTEAFF.

The chain links TRBV20-1 to TRBJ2-7; TRBD2 matches at 9 bases. CDR3 size: 14 residues. Germline V gene data show CDR1 as DFQATT and CDR2 as SNEGSKA (reference sequence). The V gene end was trimmed by 3 bases and the J gene end by 2 bases; junction bases not matched to a gene: 5. CDR3 DNA: TGCAGTGCTAGTCGGTCTAGCGGGACCTACGAGCAGTACTTC. It codes for CSASRSSGTYEQYF.

The chain recombines TRBV6-5 with TRBJ2-5; no firm D call. The germline V gene encodes CDR1 MNHEY and CDR2 SVGAGI. The CDR3 has 14 amino acids. Trimming left V 0 bases short and J 5 bases short, with 10 bases between. CDR3 loop: CASSYSSLGETQYF. CDR3 nucleotide sequence: TGTGCCAGCAGTTACTCGAGTCTAGGGGAGACCCAGTACTTC.

The CDR3 loop is CASSQDWASYNEQFF. For the CDR3, the DNA is TGCGCCAGCAGCCAAGATTGGGCCTCCTACAATGAGCAGTTCTTC. This sequence joins TRBV4-1 and TRBJ2-1; D gene ambiguous. This CDR3 is 15 amino acids long. Trimming pared 0 bases from V and 0 bases from J, leaving 6 bases between. CDR1 is MGHRA and CDR2 is YSYEKL in the germline V gene.

The chain carries TRBV29-1 and TRBJ2-1; D unclear. The V and J ends lost 6 bases and 6 bases respectively, with 15 bases between them. The germline V gene has CDR1 SQVTM and CDR2 ANQGSEA. The CDR3 contains 13 residues. CDR3 DNA: TGCAGCGTCCAGCTCCGGGCCGGCAATGAGCAGTTCTTC. It encodes CSVQLRAGNEQFF.

The genes are TRBV18 and TRBJ1-6; no firm D call. The V end lost 3 bases, the J end lost 5 bases, and 14 bases lay between the germline ends. The CDR3 is 16 amino acids. Germline lookup yields CDR1 KGHSH and CDR2 LQKENI. DNA of the CDR3: TGTGCCAGCTCACCCCGGGGAGGTCGGAATAATTCACCCCTCCACTTT. It translates to CASSPRGGRNNSPLHF.

The chain links TRBV5-1 to TRBJ2-7; D may match TRBD1 or TRBD2 (5 bases each). Germline loops: CDR1 SGHRS, CDR2 YFSETQ. The germline V and J ends were trimmed by 4 bases and 3 bases, with 17 bases remaining between them. The CDR3 consists of 15 residues. Here the CDR3 DNA reads TGCGCCAGCAGCACACAACCCGGGACGAACTACGAGCAGTACTTC. This gives the protein CASSTQPGTNYEQYF.

V is TRBV7-2 and J is TRBJ2-7; perhaps TRBD1 as D (5 bases). The germline V gene encodes CDR1 SGHTA and CDR2 FQGNSA. Trimming shortened V by 1 base and J by 7 bases, and 17 bases separated the two germline ends. The CDR3 has 15 amino acids. CDR3 amino acids: CASSLGIGRAGEQYF. For the CDR3, the DNA is TGTGCCAGCAGCTTAGGAATAGGACGGGCAGGGGAGCAGTACTTC.

The chain is built from TRBV18 and TRBJ1-6; weak D call: TRBD1 (6 bases). V gave up 4 bases and J gave up 9 bases, with 25 bases separating them. Germline CDR1 KGHSH, CDR2 LQKENI. This CDR3 spans 18 amino acids. CDR3 in amino acids: CASSRRLDSSGLGSPLHF. In DNA, the CDR3 is TGTGCCAGCTCACGGAGGTTGGACAGTTCCGGTCTCGGTTCACCCCTCCACTTT.

The chain recombines TRBV12-3 or TRBV12-4 with TRBJ1-1, with a possible D match to TRBD1 (5 bases). The V and J ends lost 5 bases and 0 bases respectively, with 7 bases between them. The CDR3 has 13 amino acids. In DNA form, the CDR3 reads TGTGCCAGCAGTGGGACGGTGAACACTGAAGCTTTCTTT. It is translated as CASSGTVNTEAFF.

V gene TRBV7-9 combines with J gene TRBJ2-3, with TRBD2 identical over 8 bases. Germline V gene data show CDR1 as SEHNR and CDR2 as FQNEAQ (reference sequence). The V segment lost 3 bases and the J segment 4 bases; nucleotides outside the gene matches: 3. The CDR3 spans 14 residues. The CDR3 region has the DNA TGTGCCAGCAGCTTGGGGGGACTAGCAGATACGCAGTATTTT. Translation: CASSLGGLADTQYF.

The chain has TRBV5-6 and TRBJ2-7; D call uncertain. The length of the CDR3 is 11 residues. V was clipped by 1 base and J by 7 bases, with 6 bases between them. Germline V gene lookup returns CDR1 SGHDT and CDR2 YYEEEE. CDR3 in amino acids: CASSLSTEQYF. The CDR3 DNA follows: TGTGCCAGCAGCTTGTCTACGGAGCAGTACTTC.

This clone appeared once. The rearrangement links TRBV5-1 to TRBJ2-1, with 8 bases identical to TRBD2. CDR3 length: 15 residues. Germline trimming cut 4 bases from V and 0 bases from J; bases unmatched to any gene: 3. The V gene's germline CDR1 is SGHRS and CDR2 YFSETQ. The CDR3 reads CASSPLAGSYNEQFF. The CDR3 nucleotides are TGCGCCAGCAGCCCGCTAGCGGGCTCCTACAATGAGCAGTTCTTC.

The rearrangement joins TRBV19 to TRBJ1-2; D gene ambiguous. V was shortened by 5 bases and J by 0 bases, with 7 bases between the two germline ends. The CDR3 covers 13 residues. Germline CDR1 reads LNHDA; CDR2 reads SQIVND (reference sequence). The CDR3 sequence is CASSHGTNYGYTF. In DNA, the CDR3 is TGTGCCAGTAGTCACGGAACTAACTATGGCTACACCTTC.

The CDR3 region has the DNA TGTGCCAGCACCCAATCCTCTGGAAACACCATATATTTT. Translating gives CASTQSSGNTIYF. This rearrangement joins TRBV12-3 or TRBV12-4 to TRBJ1-3; D not resolved. With 7 bases removed from V and 0 bases from J, the gap between germline ends came to 7 bases. The CDR3 covers 13 residues.

Here the CDR3 reads CASSLGYAGTGSSNYGYTF. The DNA of the CDR3 is TGTGCCAGCAGCTTGGGATACGCCGGGACAGGGAGTTCGAACTATGGCTACACCTTC. The rearrangement links TRBV7-9 to TRBJ1-2; 9 bases agree with TRBD1. Germline-derived CDR1 and CDR2 are SEHNR and FQNEAQ (reference sequence). This CDR3 is built from 19 residues. Trimming at V came to 3 bases and at J to 2 bases, leaving 16 bases not matched to a gene.

The chain combines TRBV3-1 (or the pseudogene TRBV3-2) with TRBJ2-1, with D uncertain. Trimming took 4 bases from V and 9 from J, leaving 16 bases between them. Germline CDR1 reads LGHDT; CDR2 reads YNNKEL (reference sequence). The CDR3 runs 14 residues. CDR3 region: CASSPQPLHPEQFF. In nucleotides, the CDR3 is TGTGCCAGCAGCCCACAACCCTTGCATCCTGAGCAGTTCTTC.

The chain joins TRBV2 to TRBJ2-1; the match to TRBD2 covers 11 bases. CDR1 and CDR2 from the germline V gene are SNHLY and FYNNEI. With V trimmed by 6 bases and J by 5 bases, 6 bases remained unmatched. This CDR3 spans 15 amino acids. This chain's CDR3 is CASRQTSGGNNEQFF. The CDR3 region has the DNA TGTGCCAGCAGACAAACTAGCGGGGGAAACAATGAGCAGTTCTTC.

The rearrangement joins TRBV25-1 to TRBJ2-2; D remains ambiguous. Per germline, CDR1 MGHDK and CDR2 SYGVNS. V lost 11 bases and J lost 0, with 7 bases in between. The CDR3 has 12 amino acids. CDR3 amino acids: CASRANTGELFF. CDR3 bases: TGTGCCTCGAGAGCGAACACCGGGGAGCTGTTTTTT.

Concerning this clone: Other DNA sequences in the same sample also yield this CDR3. The chain employs TRBV11-3 and TRBJ1-1; unclear D gene. The V end was cut by 5 bases, the J end by 1 base, with 8 bases between. Per the germline V gene, CDR1 is SGHNT and CDR2 is YENEEA. The CDR3 length is 13 residues. CDR3 sequence: CASSLTGNTEAFF. The CDR3 DNA reads as TGTGCCAGCAGCCTAACGGGGAACACTGAAGCTTTCTTT.

The chain links TRBV19 to TRBJ1-6, with 7 nucleotides matching TRBD1. V lost 4 bases and J lost 0; bases outside the gene matches: 6. Germline CDR1 is LNHDA and CDR2 is SQIVND (reference sequence). The CDR3 loop spans 17 amino acids. The DNA of the CDR3 is TGTGCCAGTAGTAATCAGGACAGGAGCTCCTATAATTCACCCCTCCACTTT. Encoded protein: CASSNQDRSSYNSPLHF.